Listed below are T cell receptor beta chains from one sample, sequenced in a study of cytomegalovirus exposure and HLA in healthy donors. Data came from immunoSEQ multiplex PCR; TCRdb stores just in-frame clones and leaves some out. This repertoire shows about 100,000 clones, around 74% found once; its top ten account for under 2%. The material sequenced was PBMCs. The receptor source for this set is a woman between 40 and 55 years old in good health and CMV-seronegative. CDR3s include the opening cysteine and the closing phenylalanine or tryptophan. Each record gives: D gene, J gene, clone size, V gene, CDR3 DNA, CDR3 protein. The D gene is left open where the match is weak. Not every row has a clone size; where given, it reads once, few, many or a size class.

d_call: .; j_call: TRBJ1-4; clone_size: .; v_call: TRBV18; cdr3_nt: TGTGCCAGCTCACCTTTCTCCGAAAAACTGTTTTTT; cdr3_aa: CASSPFSEKLFF
d_call: .; j_call: TRBJ2-2; clone_size: .; v_call: TRBV15; cdr3_nt: TGTGCCACCAGCAGAGATCAGGGGAACACCGGGGAGCTGTTTTTT; cdr3_aa: CATSRDQGNTGELFF
d_call: TRBD1; j_call: TRBJ2-7; clone_size: .; v_call: TRBV7-8; cdr3_nt: TGTGCCAGCAGCTTAGGTTTGGGGACAGGGGTCTACGAGCAGTACTTC; cdr3_aa: CASSLGLGTGVYEQYF
d_call: .; j_call: TRBJ2-1; clone_size: .; v_call: TRBV2; cdr3_nt: TGTGCCAGCAGCGCCGTCCCGGGGGGCTTGGGTGAGCAGTTCTTC; cdr3_aa: CASSAVPGGLGEQFF
d_call: .; j_call: TRBJ1-1; clone_size: .; v_call: TRBV6-5; cdr3_nt: TGTGCCAGCAGCCCGAGGGTAGGCACTGAAGCTTTCTTT; cdr3_aa: CASSPRVGTEAFF
d_call: .; j_call: TRBJ1-2; clone_size: .; v_call: TRBV6-6; cdr3_nt: TGTGCCAGCAGTTACTCGCAGAACTATGGCTACACCTTC; cdr3_aa: CASSYSQNYGYTF
d_call: .; j_call: TRBJ2-1; clone_size: few; v_call: TRBV30; cdr3_nt: TGTGCCTGGGGGGCTTGGGGGGGGCCCAATGAGCAGTTCTTC; cdr3_aa: CAWGAWGGPNEQFF
d_call: TRBD1; j_call: TRBJ2-2; clone_size: once; v_call: TRBV9; cdr3_nt: TGTGCCAGCAGCCTCTATACTCGACAGGGGATCGTCACCGGGGAGCTGTTTTTT; cdr3_aa: CASSLYTRQGIVTGELFF
d_call: TRBD2; j_call: TRBJ2-7; clone_size: .; v_call: TRBV27; cdr3_nt: TGTGCCAGCAGTGATAGGTTATGGGGACTAGCGGGGCACTCAAGCTCCTACGAGCAGTACTTC; cdr3_aa: CASSDRLWGLAGHSSSYEQYF
d_call: TRBD2; j_call: TRBJ2-3; clone_size: .; v_call: TRBV27; cdr3_nt: TGTGCCAGCAGTTTAGCGGGGGTGTCCACAGATACGCAGTATTTT; cdr3_aa: CASSLAGVSTDTQYF
d_call: .; j_call: TRBJ1-4; clone_size: .; v_call: TRBV5-1; cdr3_nt: TGCGCCAGCAGCGGGGGAGGGTTAAATGAAAAACTGTTTTTT; cdr3_aa: CASSGGGLNEKLFF
d_call: .; j_call: TRBJ2-7; clone_size: .; v_call: TRBV7-9; cdr3_nt: TGTGCCAGCAGCTTAGCGCTCGGCGAGCAGTACTTC; cdr3_aa: CASSLALGEQYF
d_call: TRBD1; j_call: TRBJ2-7; clone_size: .; v_call: TRBV7-3; cdr3_nt: TGTGCCAGCAGCTTACCCGCTGGACAGGTGGCCTTCGGCTCCTACGAGCAGTACTTC; cdr3_aa: CASSLPAGQVAFGSYEQYF
d_call: .; j_call: TRBJ2-2; clone_size: .; v_call: TRBV7-6; cdr3_nt: TGTGCCAGCAGCAGGACTTTTAACACCGGGGAGCTGTTTTTT; cdr3_aa: CASSRTFNTGELFF
d_call: TRBD1; j_call: TRBJ1-4; clone_size: .; v_call: TRBV11-2; cdr3_nt: TGTGCCAGCAGCGCCCGACAGGGCGCAACTAATGAAAAACTGTTTTTT; cdr3_aa: CASSARQGATNEKLFF
d_call: TRBD1; j_call: TRBJ1-1; clone_size: few; v_call: TRBV7-2; cdr3_nt: TGTGCCAGCAGCCAAATAATAACCGGGACAGGGGGGGGTACTGAAGCTTTCTTT; cdr3_aa: CASSQIITGTGGGTEAFF
d_call: .; j_call: TRBJ1-1; clone_size: few; v_call: TRBV4-3; cdr3_nt: TGCGCCAGCAGCCAAGGACAGTCGAACACTGAAGCTTTCTTT; cdr3_aa: CASSQGQSNTEAFF
d_call: .; j_call: TRBJ1-6; clone_size: .; v_call: TRBV14; cdr3_nt: TGTGCCAGCAGCCAAGAGTTCTCGGGTTCACCCCCCCACTTT; cdr3_aa: CASSQEFSGSPPHF
d_call: .; j_call: TRBJ2-6; clone_size: few; v_call: TRBV12-5; cdr3_nt: TGTGCTAGTGGTTCGCACAGGGCTGGGGCCAACGTCCTGACTTTC; cdr3_aa: CASGSHRAGANVLTF
d_call: .; j_call: TRBJ2-6; clone_size: .; v_call: TRBV19; cdr3_nt: TGTGCCAGTACCGACGAATTAGGGGGATCTGGGGCCAACGTCCTGACTTTC; cdr3_aa: CASTDELGGSGANVLTF
d_call: TRBD2; j_call: TRBJ2-1; clone_size: .; v_call: TRBV11-3; cdr3_nt: TGTGCCAGCAGCACCGGACTAGCCGGCGAGCAGTTCTTC; cdr3_aa: CASSTGLAGEQFF
d_call: .; j_call: TRBJ2-7; clone_size: .; v_call: TRBV11-1; cdr3_nt: TGTGCCAGCAGCTTAAAATTTGCGGGCCTTTACGAGCAGTACTTC; cdr3_aa: CASSLKFAGLYEQYF
d_call: .; j_call: TRBJ1-1; clone_size: .; v_call: TRBV19; cdr3_nt: TGTGCCAGTAGTATCAACTTGGGACTGTGGACTGAAGCTTTCTTT; cdr3_aa: CASSINLGLWTEAFF
d_call: TRBD1; j_call: TRBJ2-3; clone_size: .; v_call: TRBV2; cdr3_nt: TGTGCCGGCCGACAGGGGTCGAGGGATACGCAGTATTTT; cdr3_aa: CAGRQGSRDTQYF